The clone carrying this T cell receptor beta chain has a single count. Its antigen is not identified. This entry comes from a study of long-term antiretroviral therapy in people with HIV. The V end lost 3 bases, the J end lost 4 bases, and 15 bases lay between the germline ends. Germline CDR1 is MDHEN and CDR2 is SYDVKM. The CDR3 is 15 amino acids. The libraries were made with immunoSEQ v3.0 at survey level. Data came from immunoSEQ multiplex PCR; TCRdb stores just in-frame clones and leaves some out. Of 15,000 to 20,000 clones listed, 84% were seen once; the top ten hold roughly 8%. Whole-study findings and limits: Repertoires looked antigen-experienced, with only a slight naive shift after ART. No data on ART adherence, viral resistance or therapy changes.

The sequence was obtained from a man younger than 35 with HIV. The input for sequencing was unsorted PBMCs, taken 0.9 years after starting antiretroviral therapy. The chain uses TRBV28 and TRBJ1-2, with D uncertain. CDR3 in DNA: TGTGCCAGCAGTTTGAACAGTCTGAGTGCCTATGGCTACACCTTC. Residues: CASSLNSLSAYGYTF.